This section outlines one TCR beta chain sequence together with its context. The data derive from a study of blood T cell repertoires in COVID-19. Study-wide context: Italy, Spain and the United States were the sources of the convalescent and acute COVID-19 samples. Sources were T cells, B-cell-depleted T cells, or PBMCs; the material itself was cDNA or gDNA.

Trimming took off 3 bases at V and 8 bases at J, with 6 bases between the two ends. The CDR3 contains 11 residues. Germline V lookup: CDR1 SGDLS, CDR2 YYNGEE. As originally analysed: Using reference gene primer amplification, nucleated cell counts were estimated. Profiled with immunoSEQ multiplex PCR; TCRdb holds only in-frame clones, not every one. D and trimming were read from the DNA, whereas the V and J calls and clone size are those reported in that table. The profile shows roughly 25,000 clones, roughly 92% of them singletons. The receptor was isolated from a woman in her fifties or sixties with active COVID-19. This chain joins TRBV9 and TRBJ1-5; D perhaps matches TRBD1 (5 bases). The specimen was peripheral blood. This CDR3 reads CASSAGEPQHF. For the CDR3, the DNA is TGTGCCAGCAGCGCGGGGGAGCCCCAGCATTTT.